One TCR beta chain is described in this entry. The CDR3 covers 16 residues. CDR1 is MNHEY, CDR2 SMNVEV, per germline (reference sequence). V gave up 6 bases and J gave up 4 bases, with 20 bases separating them. This entry is derived from a study of blood T cell repertoires in COVID-19. Study-wide context: Sources were T cells, B-cell-depleted T cells, or PBMCs; the material itself was cDNA or gDNA.

Adults between about 18 and 95 years of age took part from 24 US areas. Clinical history reported by participants formed the basis on which cohorts were assigned. Sequenced by immunoSEQ multiplex PCR; TCRdb stores in-frame clones only, minus some. The data contain over 200,000 clones, about nine tenths of them seen just once; the ten biggest clones take up 1.2%. Sequencing input: PBMCs or T cells enriched from blood (not recorded which). The chain employs TRBV27 and TRBJ2-3; D might be TRBD2 (5 bases). This receptor was obtained from a man aged 30 to 39 who had recovered from COVID-19. This CDR3 is CASSLRSGRVADTQYF. CDR3 bases: TGTGCCAGCAGCCTCCGGAGCGGCCGTGTCGCAGATACGCAGTATTTT.